This T cell receptor beta chain was sequenced during a study of regulatory and conventional T cells in RAG deficiency. Whole-study results and caveats: Omenn patients showed >90% Treg-Tconv overlap and shorter CDR3 lengths. These Omenn syndrome Treg sorts may hold peripherally activated cells instead. Omenn syndrome and CID/AS patients had roughly 100-fold fewer unique Treg TCR beta sequences, versus 8 to 10-fold elsewhere. RAG-deficient patients showed markedly lower Shannon entropy and higher Simpson indices than control T-cell subsets.

Conventional CD4+ T cells were sorted from blood as CD25-low CD127-high cells. As for this clone: The antigen is undetermined.

The CDR3 runs to 16 residues. The method was immunoSEQ multiplex PCR; TCRdb's version includes in-frame clones alone and lacks a portion of them. The sample yields 30,000 to 35,000 clones, approximately 80% seen once. The sample also formed part of further work on regulatory T cells. In that study: Amplification used 52 TRBV primers and 13 TRBJ primers.

This receptor was identified in a human donor in good health. The sequencing sample was made of CD4+ effector T cells sorted from blood. This rearrangement joins TRBV21-1 to TRBJ1-6; TRBD1 is taken as the D call from the table, unchecked against the DNA. TRBV21-1 is deemed a pseudogene. CDR3 nucleotide sequence: TGTGCCAGCAGCGGCGGACAGCCCTCCTATAATTCACCCCTCCACTTT. It specifies CASSGGQPSYNSPLHF.